This is a list of T cell receptor beta chains from one sample in a study of PD-L1 blockade in urothelial cancer. TCRdb's table, derived via immunoSEQ multiplex PCR, lists solely in-frame clones and lacks some. The data show about 73,000 clones, about 89% seen once. This specimen consisted of PBMCs, obtained around atezolizumab (anti-PD-L1) treatment. All receptors derive from a man in his 60s with urothelial cancer. CDR3s leave out the opening cysteine and the closing phenylalanine or tryptophan.

CDR3aa	v_gene	j_gene
ASSSQGGVATNEKLF	TRBV5-1	TRBJ1-4
ASSPFRGGPEAF	TRBV7-9	TRBJ1-1
ASSLVTGTFTDTQY	TRBV5-1	TRBJ2-3
ARSTVYYEQY	TRBV19	TRBJ2-7
AIRRQEMNTEAF	TRBV10-3	TRBJ1-1
ASSGTSGEGETQY	TRBV5-1	TRBJ2-5
ASSSRGSTDTQY	TRBV6-5	TRBJ2-3
ASSVRGETDTQY	TRBV9	TRBJ2-3
ARSIDSGRASDEQF	TRBV5-3	TRBJ2-1
ASSLGLAGARRRLTDTQY	TRBV5-1	TRBJ2-3
ATSGPGTGPLKDMNTEAF	TRBV15	TRBJ1-1
ASTPDREHLR	TRBV2	TRBJ1-5
ASSLMRGLAGGYEQY	TRBV7-8	TRBJ2-7
ASSSRTPQTSREQY	TRBV7-2	TRBJ2-7
ASSYFRQGNSPLH	TRBV6-5	TRBJ1-6
ASTTSGLGTDTQY	TRBV7-3	TRBJ2-3
ASSQVLAGGRHTQY	TRBV4-1	TRBJ2-3
ASSYGQGARGYT	TRBV5-1	TRBJ1-2
ATKQGGEANYGYT	TRBV10-3	TRBJ1-2
ASSFLTGAAGELF	TRBV13	TRBJ2-2
ASSQGASAISHEQY	TRBV4-1	TRBJ2-7
ASSPAWGADTQY	TRBV6-5	TRBJ2-3
ATARGSNYGYT	TRBV10-2	TRBJ1-2
ASSLVRGPVQETQY	TRBV5-6	TRBJ2-5
ASSLVAGEKLF	TRBV7-9	TRBJ1-4
ASSSYRGSTPYEQY	TRBV7-8	TRBJ2-7
ASSAYRTGVQETQY	TRBV19	TRBJ2-5
ASSQRGGQYVEQY	TRBV5-1	TRBJ2-7
ASSQQGRVGEAF	TRBV6-1	TRBJ1-1